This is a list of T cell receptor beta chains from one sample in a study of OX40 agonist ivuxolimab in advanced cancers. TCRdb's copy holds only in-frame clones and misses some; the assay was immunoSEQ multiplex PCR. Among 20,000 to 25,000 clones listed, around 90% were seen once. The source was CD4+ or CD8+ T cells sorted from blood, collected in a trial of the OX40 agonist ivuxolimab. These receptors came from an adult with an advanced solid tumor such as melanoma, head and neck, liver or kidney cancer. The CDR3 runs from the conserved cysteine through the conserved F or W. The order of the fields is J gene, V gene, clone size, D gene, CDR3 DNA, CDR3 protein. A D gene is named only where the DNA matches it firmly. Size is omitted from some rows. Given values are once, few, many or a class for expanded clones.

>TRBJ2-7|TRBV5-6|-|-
TGTGCCAGCAGTCGGTGGGGGGGCCCCAGAGACGAGCAGTACTTC
CASSRWGGPRDEQYF
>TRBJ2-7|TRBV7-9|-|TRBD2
TGTGCCAGCAGCCAACGGACTAGCGGGAGCTACGAGCAGTACTTC
CASSQRTSGSYEQYF
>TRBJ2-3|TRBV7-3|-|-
TGTGCCAGCAGCTCTTTCCGGGGAGATACGCAGTATTTT
CASSSFRGDTQYF
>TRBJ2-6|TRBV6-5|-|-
TGTGCCAGCAGTCGGGCGCGGGCTGGGGCCAACGTCCTGACTTTC
CASSRARAGANVLTF
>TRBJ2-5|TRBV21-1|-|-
TGTGCCAGCAGCAAAGCGCTTTGGCTAGCGGGAGCGCAAGAGACCCAGTACTTC
CASSKALWLAGAQETQYF
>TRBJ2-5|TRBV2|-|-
TGTGCCAGCAGTGAATTAACAAAGACCCAGTACTTC
CASSELTKTQYF
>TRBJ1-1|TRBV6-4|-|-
TGTGCCAGCAGCTGGACAGTGAACACTGAAGCTTTCTTT
CASSWTVNTEAFF
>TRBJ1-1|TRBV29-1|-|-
TGCAGCGTTGAAGTAAGGGGCGCCAACACTGAAGCTTTCTTT
CSVEVRGANTEAFF
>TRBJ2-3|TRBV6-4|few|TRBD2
TGTGCCAGCAGTGTCCTAGCGGGGGGCACAGATACGCAGTATTTT
CASSVLAGGTDTQYF
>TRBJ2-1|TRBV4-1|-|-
TGCGCCAGCAGCCAAGATGTCCGGGAGTCTTACAATGAGCAGTTCTTC
CASSQDVRESYNEQFF
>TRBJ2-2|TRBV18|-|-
TGTGCCAGCGCACTTAACACCGGGGAGCTGTTTTTT
CASALNTGELFF
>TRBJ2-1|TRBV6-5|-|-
TGTGCCAGCAGTACCACTAGCACCCTATACAATGAGCAGTTCTTC
CASSTTSTLYNEQFF
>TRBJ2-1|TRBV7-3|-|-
TGTGCCAGCAGCTTAGGCTCCTACAATGAGCAGTTCTTC
CASSLGSYNEQFF
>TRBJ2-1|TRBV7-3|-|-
TGTGCCATGTACCATGGCTCCTACAATGAGCAGTTCTTC
CAMYHGSYNEQFF
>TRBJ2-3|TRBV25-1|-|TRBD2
TGTGCCAGCAGCACGGCGGGGGAAGATACGCAGTATTTT
CASSTAGEDTQYF
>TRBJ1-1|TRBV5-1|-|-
TGCGCCAGCAGCTTGGCCTCGGGGGCGGACACTGAAGCTTTCTTT
CASSLASGADTEAFF
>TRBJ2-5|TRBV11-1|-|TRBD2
TGTGCCAGCAGCTTAATGGGACTAGCGGGAGAAGAGACCCAGTACTTC
CASSLMGLAGEETQYF
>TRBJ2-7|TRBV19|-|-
TGTGCCAGTAGTTCAGGAGAGATCTACGAGCAGTACTTC
CASSSGEIYEQYF
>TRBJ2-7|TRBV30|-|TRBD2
TGTGCCTGGAGTGGGACTAGCGGGAGTAGGGGGCCCTACGAGCAGTACTTC
CAWSGTSGSRGPYEQYF
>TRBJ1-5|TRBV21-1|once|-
TGTGCCAGCAGCAAATGCAAGGGGAGCAATCAGCCCCAGCATTTT
CASSKCKGSNQPQHF
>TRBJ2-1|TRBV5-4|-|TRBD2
TGTGCCAGCAGCTTGGGGACTAGCGGATGGAGCTCCTACAATGAGCAGTTCTTC
CASSLGTSGWSSYNEQFF
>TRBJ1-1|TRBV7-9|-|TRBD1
TGTGCCAGCAGCTTCAGGGGGCATACTGAAGCTTTCTTT
CASSFRGHTEAFF
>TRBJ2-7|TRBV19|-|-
TGTGCCAGTAGTGTTGGACACACCTACGAGCAGTACTTC
CASSVGHTYEQYF
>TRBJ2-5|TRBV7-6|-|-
TGTGCCAGCAGCCGCCACACGGGGCCCGAATCGTCCCAGTACTTC
CASSRHTGPESSQYF
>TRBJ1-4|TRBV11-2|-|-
TGTGCCAGCAGCTTATCTCATGGGGGGGCGCACGAAAAACTGTTTTTT
CASSLSHGGAHEKLFF
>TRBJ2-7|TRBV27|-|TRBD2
TGTGCCAGCAGAAGCGGGGGGGTCCTGAACGAGCAGTACTTC
CASRSGGVLNEQYF
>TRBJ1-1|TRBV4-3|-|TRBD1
TGCGCCAGCAGCCATGGGACAGATTGGACTGAAGCTTTCTTT
CASSHGTDWTEAFF
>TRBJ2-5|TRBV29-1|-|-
TGCAGCACATCGGACTCAAGGGGGGGGACCCAGTACTTC
CSTSDSRGGTQYF
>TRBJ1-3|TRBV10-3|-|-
TGTGCCATCAAGTTGGACACCATATATTTT
CAIKLDTIYF
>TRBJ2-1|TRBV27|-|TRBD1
TGTGCCAGCAGTCTCACGGGCGGACAGGGGGCGTCGAATGAGCAGTTCTTC
CASSLTGGQGASNEQFF
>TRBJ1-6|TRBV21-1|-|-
TGTGCCAGCAGCAATCAACTGCATTCACCCCTCCACTTT
CASSNQLHSPLHF
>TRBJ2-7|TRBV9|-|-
TGTGCCAGCAGCGGCTCTGGGGGCGGCGAGCAGTACTTC
CASSGSGGGEQYF
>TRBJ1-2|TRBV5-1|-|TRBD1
TGCGCCAGCAGCTCGGACAGGGGCTATGGCTACACCTTC
CASSSDRGYGYTF
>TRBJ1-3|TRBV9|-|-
TGTGCCAGCAGCGGTGGAGGGACTGGAAACACCATATATTTT
CASSGGGTGNTIYF
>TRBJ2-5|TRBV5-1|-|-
TGCGCCAGCAGCCCCGCCGTGGGGCCCCAAGAGACCCAGTACTTC
CASSPAVGPQETQYF
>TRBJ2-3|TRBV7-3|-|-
TGTGCCAGCAGCAGGGGGACCACAGATACGCAGTATTTT
CASSRGTTDTQYF
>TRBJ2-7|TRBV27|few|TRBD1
TGTGCCAGCAGGGGGACAGGGACTTCCTACGAGCAGTACTTC
CASRGTGTSYEQYF
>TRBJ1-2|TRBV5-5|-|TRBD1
TGTGCCAGCAGCTTTGACAGGGGTGATTACTATGGCTACACCTTC
CASSFDRGDYYGYTF
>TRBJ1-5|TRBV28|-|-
TGTGCCAGCAGTCTACAGGCTCAGCCCCAGCATTTT
CASSLQAQPQHF
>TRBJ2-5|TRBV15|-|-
TGTGCCACCAGCAGAGGGCAGGGAGAAGAGACCCAGTACTTC
CATSRGQGEETQYF
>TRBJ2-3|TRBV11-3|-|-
TGTGCCAGCAGCTTCGGGGTGGACCCCCTAACAGATACGCAGTATTTT
CASSFGVDPLTDTQYF
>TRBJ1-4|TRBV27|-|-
TGTGCCAGCAGTTTCATTGGGGGCCGGGGTGCTAATGAAAAACTGTTTTTT
CASSFIGGRGANEKLFF
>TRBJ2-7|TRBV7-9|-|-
TGTGCCAGCAGCTTAGAGTTGCCCTACGAGCAGTACTTC
CASSLELPYEQYF
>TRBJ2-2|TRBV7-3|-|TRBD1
TGTGCCAGCAGCGTTGACAGGGGGGTAAACACCGGGGAGCTGTTTTTT
CASSVDRGVNTGELFF
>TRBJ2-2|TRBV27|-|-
TGTGCCAGCGGGGACACCGGGGAGCTGTTTTTT
CASGDTGELFF